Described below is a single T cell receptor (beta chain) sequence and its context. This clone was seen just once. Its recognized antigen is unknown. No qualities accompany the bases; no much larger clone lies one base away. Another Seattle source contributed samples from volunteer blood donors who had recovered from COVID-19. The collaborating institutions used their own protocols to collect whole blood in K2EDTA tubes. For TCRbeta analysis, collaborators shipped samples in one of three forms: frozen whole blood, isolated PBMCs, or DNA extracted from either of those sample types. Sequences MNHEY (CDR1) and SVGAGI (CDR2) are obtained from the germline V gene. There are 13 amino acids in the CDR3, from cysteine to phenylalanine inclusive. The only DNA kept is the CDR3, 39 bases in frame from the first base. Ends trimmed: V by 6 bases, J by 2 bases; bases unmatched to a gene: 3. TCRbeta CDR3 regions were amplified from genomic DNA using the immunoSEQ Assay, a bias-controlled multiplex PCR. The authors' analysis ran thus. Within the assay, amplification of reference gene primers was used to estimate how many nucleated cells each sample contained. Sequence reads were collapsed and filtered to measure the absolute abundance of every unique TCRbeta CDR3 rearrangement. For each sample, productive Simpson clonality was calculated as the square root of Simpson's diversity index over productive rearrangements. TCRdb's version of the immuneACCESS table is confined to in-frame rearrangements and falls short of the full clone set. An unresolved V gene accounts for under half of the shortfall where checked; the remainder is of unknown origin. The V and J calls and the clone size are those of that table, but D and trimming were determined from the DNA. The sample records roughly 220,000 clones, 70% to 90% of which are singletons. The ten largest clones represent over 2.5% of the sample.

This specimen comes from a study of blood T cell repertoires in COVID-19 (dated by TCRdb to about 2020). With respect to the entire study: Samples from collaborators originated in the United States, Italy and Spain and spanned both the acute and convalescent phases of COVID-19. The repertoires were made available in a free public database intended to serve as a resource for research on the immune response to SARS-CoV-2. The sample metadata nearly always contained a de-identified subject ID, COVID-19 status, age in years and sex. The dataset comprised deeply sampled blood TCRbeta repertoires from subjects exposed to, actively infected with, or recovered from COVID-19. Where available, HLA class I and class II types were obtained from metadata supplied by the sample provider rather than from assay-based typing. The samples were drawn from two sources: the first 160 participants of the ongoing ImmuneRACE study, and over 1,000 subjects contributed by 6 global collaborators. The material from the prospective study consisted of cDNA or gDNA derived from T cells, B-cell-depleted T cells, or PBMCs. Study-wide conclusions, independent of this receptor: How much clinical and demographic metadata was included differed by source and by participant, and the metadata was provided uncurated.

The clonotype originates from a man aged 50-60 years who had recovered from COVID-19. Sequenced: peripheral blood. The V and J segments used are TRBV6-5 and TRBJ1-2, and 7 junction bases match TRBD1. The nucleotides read TGTGCCAGCAGGATGGACAGGAACTATGGCTACACCTTC. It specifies CASRMDRNYGYTF.